By frequency in the sample, the clone carrying this T cell receptor (beta chain) is medium-sized (0.01 to 0.1%). Its antigen is not identified. The length of the CDR3 is 14 residues. V lost 3 bases, J lost 4 bases, and 12 bases lay in between. CDR1 and CDR2 from the germline V gene are LNHDA and SQIVND (reference sequence). This sample stems from a study of liver allograft versus peripheral blood T cells. Study overall: Comparing T cell receptor repertoires in transplanted livers with those in recipients' peripheral blood was part of the design.

MiXCR, run by TCRdb on the reads, gives a single entry per CDR3 protein. The sample has some 16,000 distinct CDR3 sequences; 20% to 25% are singletons. Study-wide findings and caveats: T cell receptor repertoires inside liver allografts reportedly differed from those in peripheral blood.

The clonotype comes from a human patient who had a liver transplant. The T cells may come from the graft donor. The chain links TRBV19 to TRBJ1-1; D is uncertain. CDR3 DNA sequence: TGTGCCAGTAGTATCGGACTCAGCGGCACTGAAGCTTTCTTT. Its translation: CASSIGLSGTEAFF.